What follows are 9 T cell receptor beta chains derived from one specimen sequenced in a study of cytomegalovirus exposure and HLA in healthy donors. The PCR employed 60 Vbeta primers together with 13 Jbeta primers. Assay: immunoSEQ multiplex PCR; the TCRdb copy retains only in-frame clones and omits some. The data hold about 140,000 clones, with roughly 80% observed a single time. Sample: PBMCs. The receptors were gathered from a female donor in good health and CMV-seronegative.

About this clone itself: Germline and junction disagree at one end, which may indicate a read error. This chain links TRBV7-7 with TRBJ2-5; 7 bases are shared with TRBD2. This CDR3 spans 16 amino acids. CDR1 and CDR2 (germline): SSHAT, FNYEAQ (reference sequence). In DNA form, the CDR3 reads TGTGCTAGCAGCCTACATGAAGCGGGAAGTCTGCAGACCCAGTACTTC. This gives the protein CASSLHEAGSLQTQYF.

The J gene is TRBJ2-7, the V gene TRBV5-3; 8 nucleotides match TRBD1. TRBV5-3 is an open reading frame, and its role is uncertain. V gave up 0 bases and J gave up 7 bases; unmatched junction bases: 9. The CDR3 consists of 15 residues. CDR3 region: CARSLDRGSRGEQYF. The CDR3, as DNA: TGTGCCAGAAGCTTGGACAGGGGGAGTCGAGGGGAGCAGTACTTC.

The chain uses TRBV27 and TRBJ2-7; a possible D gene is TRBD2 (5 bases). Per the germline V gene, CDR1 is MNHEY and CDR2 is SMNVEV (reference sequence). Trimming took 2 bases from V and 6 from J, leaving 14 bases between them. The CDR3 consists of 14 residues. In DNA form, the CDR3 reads TGTGCCAGCAGTTTAATGGGGAGCTCGCCCGAGCAGTACTTC. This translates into CASSLMGSSPEQYF.

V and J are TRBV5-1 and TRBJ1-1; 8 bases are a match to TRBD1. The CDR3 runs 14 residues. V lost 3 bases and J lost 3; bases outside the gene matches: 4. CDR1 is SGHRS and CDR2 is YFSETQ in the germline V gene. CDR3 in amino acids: CASSSGQGDTEAFF. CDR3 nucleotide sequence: TGCGCCAGCAGCTCTGGACAGGGCGACACTGAAGCTTTCTTT.

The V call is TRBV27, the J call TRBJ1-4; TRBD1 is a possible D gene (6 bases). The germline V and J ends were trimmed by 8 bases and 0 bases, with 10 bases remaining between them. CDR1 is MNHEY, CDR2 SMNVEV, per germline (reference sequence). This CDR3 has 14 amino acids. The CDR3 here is CASGQLSTNEKLFF. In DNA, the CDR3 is TGTGCCAGCGGACAGCTCTCAACTAATGAAAAACTGTTTTTT.

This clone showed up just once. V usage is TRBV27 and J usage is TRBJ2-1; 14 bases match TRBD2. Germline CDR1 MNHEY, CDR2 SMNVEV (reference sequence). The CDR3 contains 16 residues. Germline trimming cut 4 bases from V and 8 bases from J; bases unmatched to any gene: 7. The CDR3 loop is CASSWGTSGSFDEQFF. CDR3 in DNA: TGTGCCAGCAGTTGGGGGACTAGCGGGAGTTTTGATGAGCAGTTCTTC.

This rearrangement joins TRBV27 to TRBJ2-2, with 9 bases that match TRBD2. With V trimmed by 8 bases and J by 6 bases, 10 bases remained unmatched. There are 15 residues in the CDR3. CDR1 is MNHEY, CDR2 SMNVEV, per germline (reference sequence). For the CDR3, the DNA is TGTGCCAGCGCTAGGGATAGCGGGAGCCCCGGGGAGCTGTTTTTT. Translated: CASARDSGSPGELFF.

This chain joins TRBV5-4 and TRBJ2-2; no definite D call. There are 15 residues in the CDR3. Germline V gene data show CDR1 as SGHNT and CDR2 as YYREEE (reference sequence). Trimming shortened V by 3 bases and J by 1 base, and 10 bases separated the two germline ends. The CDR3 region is CASSSTLRNTGELFF. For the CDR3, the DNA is TGTGCCAGCAGCTCAACGTTGAGGAACACCGGGGAGCTGTTTTTT. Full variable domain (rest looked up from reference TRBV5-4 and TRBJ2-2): ETGVTQSPTHLIKTRGQQVTLRCSSQSGHNTVSWYQQALGQGPQFIFQYYREEENGRGNFPPRFSGLQFPNYSSELNVNALELDDSALYLCASSSTLRNTGELFFGEGSRLTVL.

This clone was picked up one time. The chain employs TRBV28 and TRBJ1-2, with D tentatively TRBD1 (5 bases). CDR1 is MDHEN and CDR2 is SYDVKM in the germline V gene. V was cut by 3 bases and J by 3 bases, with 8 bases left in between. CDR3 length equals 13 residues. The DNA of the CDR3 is TGTGCCAGCAGTTTCGGCAGGGACTATGGCTACACCTTC. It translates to CASSFGRDYGYTF.